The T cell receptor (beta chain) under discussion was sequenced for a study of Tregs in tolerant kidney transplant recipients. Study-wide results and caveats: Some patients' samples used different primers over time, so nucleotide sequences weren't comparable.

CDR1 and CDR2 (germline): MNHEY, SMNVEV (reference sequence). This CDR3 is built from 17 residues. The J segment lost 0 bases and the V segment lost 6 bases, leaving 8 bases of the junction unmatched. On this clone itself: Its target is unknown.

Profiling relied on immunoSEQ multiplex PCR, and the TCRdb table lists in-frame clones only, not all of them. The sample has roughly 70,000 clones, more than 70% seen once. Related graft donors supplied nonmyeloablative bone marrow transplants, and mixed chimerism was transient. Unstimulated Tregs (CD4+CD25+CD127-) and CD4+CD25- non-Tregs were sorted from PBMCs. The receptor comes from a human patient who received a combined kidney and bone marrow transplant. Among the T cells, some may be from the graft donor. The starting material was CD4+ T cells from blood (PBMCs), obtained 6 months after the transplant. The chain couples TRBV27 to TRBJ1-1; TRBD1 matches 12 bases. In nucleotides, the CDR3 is TGTGCCAGCAGCCGGGACAGGGGGCTGAGCGTGAACACTGAAGCTTTCTTT. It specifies CASSRDRGLSVNTEAFF.